The source of this TCR beta chain is a study of Ad26.COV2.S vaccination and SARS-CoV-2 variants. Libraries were prepared by immunoSEQ multiplex PCR; TCRdb keeps only in-frame clonotypes and omits some of them. The sample has 400,000 to 500,000 clones, 75% to 90% seen once. This CDR3 spans 15 amino acids. The germline gives CDR1 MNHEY, CDR2 SVGAGI. V was clipped by 6 bases and J by 5 bases; unmatched bases: 4. Treatment here: roughly 20 received Ad26.COV2.S at low or high dose, single or two shots; roughly 5 received placebo; per-sample allocation not given. Samples were taken on day 63 after the first vaccine or placebo injection. This clone has a handful of counts.

This specimen was peripheral blood, taken in a trial of Ad26.COV2.S vaccine versus placebo. The rearrangement links TRBV6-5 to TRBJ2-2; 12 bases map to TRBD1. This clonotype originated in a person between 18 and 60 years old who received the Ad26.COV2.S COVID-19 vaccine or a placebo. Written as DNA, the CDR3 is TGTGCCAGCAGCTGGGACAGGGGGCAGACCGGGGAGCTGTTTTTT. Translation: CASSWDRGQTGELFF.